The sample holds one count of the clone carrying this T cell receptor (beta chain). This CDR3 spans 13 amino acids. Unmatched junction bases numbered 4, after V lost 6 bases and J lost 5 bases. Germline V lookup: CDR1 SGHAT, CDR2 FQNNGV. This entry is derived from a study of T cells in Graves' hyperthyroidism and ophthalmopathy. RNA transcripts were the template for amplifying TCR beta CDR3 regions. Researchers ran a first-round RT-PCR on the TCR CDR3 using the HTBI primer set. TCRdb itself ran the multiplex PCR reads through MiXCR, one entry per CDR3 protein. The data contain roughly 100,000 distinct CDR3 sequences, over 50% of them singletons.

The chain employs TRBV11-2 and TRBJ2-7; 10 bases match TRBD2. Material: blood. The clonotype comes from a woman in her forties with Graves' hyperthyroidism. CDR3 bases: TGTGCCAGCAGTCCCCTAGCGGGAGACGAGCAGTACTTC. This gives the protein CASSPLAGDEQYF.